These 10 T cell receptor beta chains share one sample of origin, sequenced in a study of T cells after yellow fever vaccination. Each CDR3 protein gets one entry after TCRdb re-called the 5' RACE reads with MiXCR. The sample includes more than 300,000 distinct CDR3 sequences, around 11% of them seen just once. The specimen comprised CD4+ T cells sorted from PBMCs, sampled 45 days after the yellow fever booster vaccination. These receptors all stem from a man aged 18 to 30 who received the YFV17D yellow fever vaccine.

The rearrangement joins TRBV14 to TRBJ1-1; 9 nucleotides agree with TRBD1. Germline values: CDR1 SGHDN, CDR2 FVKESK. The CDR3 covers 15 residues. Trimming at V came to 1 base and at J to 7 bases, leaving 7 bases not matched to a gene. CDR3 sequence reads: CASSQVLTGGYEAFF. CDR3 DNA sequence: TGTGCCAGCAGCCAAGTGCTAACAGGGGGCTATGAAGCTTTCTTT.

This clonotype was picked up many times. The V call is TRBV6-6, the J call TRBJ2-5; 13 nucleotides align to TRBD2. CDR1 and CDR2 (germline): MNHNY, SVGAGI (reference sequence). With 10 bases clipped from V and 1 base from J, the junction kept 6 bases outside the gene matches. The CDR3 contains 15 residues. CDR3 amino acids: CATRGTSGVQETQYF. CDR3 DNA sequence: TGTGCCACTAGGGGGACTAGCGGGGTCCAAGAGACCCAGTACTTC.

This clonotype was observed a few times. The chain has TRBV5-1 and TRBJ1-6; maybe TRBD1 (6 bases). From germline, CDR1 is SGHRS and CDR2 YFSETQ. This CDR3 is built from 12 residues. V shed 6 bases and J shed 7 bases, with 8 bases lying between them. DNA for the CDR3: TGCGCCAGCAAGGGACAAAATTCACCCCTCCACTTT. It is translated as CASKGQNSPLHF.

This clonotype was seen at least ten times. CDR3 in DNA: TGTGCCACATCCCCCGGGGAGGGCGGCTACACCTTC. The encoded protein is CATSPGEGGYTF. The gene calls are TRBV10-3 and TRBJ1-2; D ambiguous. CDR1 and CDR2 from the germline V gene are ENHRY and SYGVKD. The CDR3 has 12 residues. Trimming removed 10 bases at V and 8 bases at J, with 17 bases between.

This clonotype was recorded a few times. The CDR3 nucleotides are TGCGCCAGCAGCGACCGGACAGGGGGCACCGGGGAGCTGTTTTTT. Translation: CASSDRTGGTGELFF. The rearrangement links TRBV5-1 to TRBJ2-2; TRBD1 matches 10 bases. This CDR3 contains 15 residues. J was trimmed by 4 bases and V by 4 bases; bases with no gene match: 4. CDR1 is SGHRS and CDR2 is YFSETQ in the germline V gene. Full variable domain (outside the CDR3, taken from reference TRBV5-1 and TRBJ2-2): KAGVTQTPRYLIKTRGQQVTLSCSPISGHRSVSWYQQTPGQGLQFLFEYFSETQRNKGNFPGRFSGRQFSNSRSEMNVSTLELGDSALYLCASSDRTGGTGELFFGEGSRLTVL.

In its sample, this clonotype was seen many times. The V gene is TRBV12-3 or TRBV12-4, the J gene TRBJ2-5; maybe TRBD1 (5 bases). V dropped 3 bases and J dropped 4 bases, with 9 bases sitting between them. The CDR3 contains 13 residues. CDR3: CASSLGLRETQYF. For the CDR3, the DNA is TGTGCCAGCAGTTTGGGGCTCAGAGAGACCCAGTACTTC.

The chain combines TRBV5-1 with TRBJ1-1, with a tentative D call TRBD1 (5 bases). CDR1 and CDR2 from the germline V gene are SGHRS and YFSETQ. This CDR3 is 13 amino acids long. The V gene lost 4 bases and the J gene lost 4 bases, with 11 bases spanning the gap. The CDR3 reads CASSMGGGTEAFF. CDR3 coding DNA: TGCGCCAGCAGCATGGGGGGGGGCACTGAAGCTTTCTTT. The variable domain in full, completed from reference TRBV5-1 and TRBJ1-1, reads KAGVTQTPRYLIKTRGQQVTLSCSPISGHRSVSWYQQTPGQGLQFLFEYFSETQRNKGNFPGRFSGRQFSNSRSEMNVSTLELGDSALYLCASSMGGGTEAFFGQGTRLTVV.

This clonotype was recorded many times. V is TRBV5-5 and J is TRBJ2-1; no firm D call. The V and J ends lost 1 base and 8 bases respectively, with 16 bases between them. The CDR3 is 15 amino acids. Germline V lookup: CDR1 SGHKS, CDR2 YYEKEE (reference sequence). CDR3 coding DNA: TGTGCCAGCAGCTTGCCCAAATCAGTGGCGGATGAGCAGTTCTTC. It translates to CASSLPKSVADEQFF.

This clonotype was detected only a few times. V is TRBV4-2 and J is TRBJ2-5, with 8 bases matching TRBD2. This CDR3 contains 16 residues. Germline V gene lookup returns CDR1 LGHNA and CDR2 YNFKEQ. Losses at the gene ends were 4 bases for V and 2 bases for J; bases not matched to a gene: 9. CDR3 protein: CASSPAGGGRQETQYF. The CDR3, as DNA: TGTGCCAGCAGCCCCGCGGGCGGGGGGCGTCAAGAGACCCAGTACTTC.

The genes are TRBV7-9 and TRBJ1-4; no definite D call. Trimming shortened V by 5 bases and J by 11 bases, and 18 bases separated the two germline ends. The CDR3 is 14 residues long. From germline, CDR1 is SEHNR and CDR2 FQNEAQ (reference sequence). The CDR3 sequence: CASSRDPILGKLFF. CDR3 sequence (DNA): TGTGCCAGCAGCCGCGATCCCATACTGGGGAAACTGTTTTTT.